One TCR beta chain is described in this entry. Per the original data handling: By means of reference gene primer amplification, nucleated cell counts were estimated. Data came from immunoSEQ multiplex PCR; TCRdb stores just in-frame clones and leaves some out. That table gives V, J and clone size, and the DNA gave D and trimming. The data contain some 110,000 clones, approximately 90% of them singletons. The data originate from a study of blood T cell repertoires in COVID-19. Looking at the study overall: Acute-phase and convalescent COVID-19 samples originated in the United States, Italy and Spain. T cells, B-cell-depleted T cells, or PBMCs provided the cDNA or gDNA that served as material.

Germline lookup yields CDR1 SGHRS and CDR2 YFSETQ. V shed 4 bases and J 0 bases; nucleotides not matched to a gene: 5. The CDR3 is 17 residues long. V usage is TRBV5-1 and J usage is TRBJ2-3; TRBD2 agrees at 13 bases. The sequencing input was peripheral blood. This sequence originates from a man aged 40-49 years with acute or convalescent COVID-19. The CDR3 reads CASSKGLAGFSTDTQYF. Written as DNA, the CDR3 is TGCGCCAGCAGCAAGGGACTAGCGGGATTTAGCACAGATACGCAGTATTTT.